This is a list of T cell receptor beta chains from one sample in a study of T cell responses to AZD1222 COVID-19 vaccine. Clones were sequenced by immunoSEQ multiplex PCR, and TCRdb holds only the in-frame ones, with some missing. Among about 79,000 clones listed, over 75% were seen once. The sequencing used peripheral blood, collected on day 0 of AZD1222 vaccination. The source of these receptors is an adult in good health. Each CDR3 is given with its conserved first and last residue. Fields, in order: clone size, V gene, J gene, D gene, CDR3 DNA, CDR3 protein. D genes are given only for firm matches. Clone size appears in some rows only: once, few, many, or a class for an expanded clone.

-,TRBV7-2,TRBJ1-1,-,TGTGCCAGCAGCTTACGAAGGGACACTGAAGCTTTCTTT,CASSLRRDTEAFF
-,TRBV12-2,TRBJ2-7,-,TGTGCAAGTCGCTTAGATACCTCATGGCAACCCTACGAGCAGTACTTC,CASRLDTSWQPYEQYF
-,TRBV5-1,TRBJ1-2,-,TGCGCCAGCAGCTTCGGGGACTCTAACTATGGCTACACCTTC,CASSFGDSNYGYTF
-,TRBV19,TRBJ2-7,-,TGTGCCAGTAGTATAGCAGGGGACACAACCTACGAGCAGTACTTC,CASSIAGDTTYEQYF
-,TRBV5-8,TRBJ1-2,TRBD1,TGTGCCAGCAGCCCACAGGGGAACTATGGCTACACCTTC,CASSPQGNYGYTF
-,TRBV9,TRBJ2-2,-,TGTGCCAGCAGCGTAGAAGGGCTAGCACTCACCGGGGAGCTGTTTTTT,CASSVEGLALTGELFF
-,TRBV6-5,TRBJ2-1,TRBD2,TGTGCCAGCAGCGGACGCGGGAGGAATGAGCAGTTCTTC,CASSGRGRNEQFF
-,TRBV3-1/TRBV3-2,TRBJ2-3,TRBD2,TGTGCCAGCAGCCAAATTAGCGGGGGGGGCACAGATACGCAGTATTTT,CASSQISGGGTDTQYF
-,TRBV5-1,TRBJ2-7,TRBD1,TGCGCCAGCAGCTCCCGGGACAGGGACCGAATCGCGTCCTACGAGCAGTACTTC,CASSSRDRDRIASYEQYF
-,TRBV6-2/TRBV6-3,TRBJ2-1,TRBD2,TGTGCCAGCAGCCCTGGGACTAGCGGGAGATACAATGAGCAGTTCTTC,CASSPGTSGRYNEQFF
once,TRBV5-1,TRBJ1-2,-,TGCGCCAGCAGCTTGGCCGACACACCTTTAGCTAACTATGGCTACACCTTC,CASSLADTPLANYGYTF
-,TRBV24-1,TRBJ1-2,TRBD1,TGTGCCACCAGTGGCGACAGGGCTTCCTATGGCTACACCTTC,CATSGDRASYGYTF
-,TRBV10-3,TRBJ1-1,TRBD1,TGTGCCATCAGTGAGTCAGGGGGCGCGACTGAAGCTTTCTTT,CAISESGGATEAFF
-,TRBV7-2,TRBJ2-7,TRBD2,TGTGCCAGCAGCTTAGCGGGGGTAGCGGGAGTCCACGAGCAGTACTTC,CASSLAGVAGVHEQYF
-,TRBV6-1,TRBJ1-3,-,TGTGCCAGCAGTGAATTGGGGGGCGCGATCGGAAACACCATATATTTT,CASSELGGAIGNTIYF
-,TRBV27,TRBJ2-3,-,TGTGCCAGCAGTTTGTGGGGGCGGACAGATACGCAGTATTTT,CASSLWGRTDTQYF
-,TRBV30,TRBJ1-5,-,TGTGCCTGGAGTCAGGGTTACAATCAGCCCCAGCATTTT,CAWSQGYNQPQHF
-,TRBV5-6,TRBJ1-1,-,TGTGCCAGCAGCTTGATCCCACAGGGACCTAACACTGAAGCTTTCTTT,CASSLIPQGPNTEAFF
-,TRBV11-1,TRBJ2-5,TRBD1,TGTGCCAGCAGCATGGGACAGCGGGAGACCCAGTACTTC,CASSMGQRETQYF
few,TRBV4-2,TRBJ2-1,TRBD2,TGTGCCAGCAGCCGACCCGGGACTAGCGGGACCAATGAGCAGTTCTTC,CASSRPGTSGTNEQFF
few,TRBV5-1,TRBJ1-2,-,TGCGCCAGCAGCTCGGACAGCTATGGCTACACCTTC,CASSSDSYGYTF
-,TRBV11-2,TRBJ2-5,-,TGTGCCAGCAGCTTTAGCCCAAAGGAGACCCAGTACTTC,CASSFSPKETQYF
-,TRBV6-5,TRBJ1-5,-,TGTGCCAGCAGTTTACGACACAGGGACAATCAGCCCCAGCATTTT,CASSLRHRDNQPQHF
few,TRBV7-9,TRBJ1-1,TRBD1,TGTGCCAGCAGCCCCGGGACAGGGCTGAACACTGAAGCTTTCTTT,CASSPGTGLNTEAFF
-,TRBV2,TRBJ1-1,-,TGTGCCAGCATGAGGGTGGGGCAGAACACTGAAGCTTTCTTT,CASMRVGQNTEAFF
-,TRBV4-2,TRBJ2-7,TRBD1,TGTGCCAGCAGCCAAGGGACAGGGGATTCCTACGAGCAGTACTTC,CASSQGTGDSYEQYF
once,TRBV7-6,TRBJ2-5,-,TGTGCCAGCAGCTTAGTTGGGGGTCAAGAGACCCAGTACTTC,CASSLVGGQETQYF
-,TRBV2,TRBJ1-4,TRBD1,TGTGCCAGCATCCGAGGCCGGGACAGGGGCCCCGTGGAAAAACTGTTTTTT,CASIRGRDRGPVEKLFF
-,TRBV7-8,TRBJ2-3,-,TGTGCCAGCAGCTTACTTCTCGGACACGCGTCGACAGATACGCAGTATTTT,CASSLLLGHASTDTQYF
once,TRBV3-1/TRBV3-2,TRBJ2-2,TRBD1,TGTGCCAGCAGCCCGGGACAGCTTTCCAGCGGGGAGCTGTTTTTT,CASSPGQLSSGELFF
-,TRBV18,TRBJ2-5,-,TGTGCCAGCTCACCACCGGGCATCTCAGAGACCCAGTACTTC,CASSPPGISETQYF
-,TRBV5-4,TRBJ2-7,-,TGTGCCAGCAGCTTGGCCGGGTCCTACGAGCAGTACTTC,CASSLAGSYEQYF
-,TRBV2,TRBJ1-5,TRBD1,TGTGCCAGCAGCGCTGACAGGGGGTTAAGCAATCAGCCCCAGCATTTT,CASSADRGLSNQPQHF
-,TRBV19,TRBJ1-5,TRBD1,TGTGCCAGTACCACGGGACAGGATAGTCAGCCCCAGCATTTT,CASTTGQDSQPQHF
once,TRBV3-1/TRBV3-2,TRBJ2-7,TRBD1,TGTGCCAGCAGCCGTTACCGGGACAGCCAAGCCCGGGAGCAGTACTTC,CASSRYRDSQAREQYF
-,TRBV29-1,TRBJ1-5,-,TGCAGCGTTGCCCGGGACACCAATCAGCCCCAGCATTTT,CSVARDTNQPQHF
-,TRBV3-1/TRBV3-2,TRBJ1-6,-,TGTGCCAGCAGCCAAGGGAGGTGGGCAAGTAATTCACCCCTCCACTTT,CASSQGRWASNSPLHF
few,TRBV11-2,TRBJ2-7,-,TGTGCCAGCAGCTTTCCTGGGTCCACCACCGAGCAGTACTTC,CASSFPGSTTEQYF
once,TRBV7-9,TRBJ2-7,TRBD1,TGTGCCAGCAGCCCGGACAGGGGGAGCGAGCAGTACTTC,CASSPDRGSEQYF
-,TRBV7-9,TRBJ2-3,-,TGTGCCAGCAGCTTAGACAGGGACTGGACAGATACGCAGTATTTT,CASSLDRDWTDTQYF
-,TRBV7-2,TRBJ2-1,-,TGTGCCAGCAGCTTAAAGAGGGGAGGAGGTGAGCAGTTCTTC,CASSLKRGGGEQFF
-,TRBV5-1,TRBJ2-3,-,TGCGCCAGCACCCTGACGGGACAATCCACAGATACGCAGTATTTT,CASTLTGQSTDTQYF
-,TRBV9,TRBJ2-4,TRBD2,TGTGCCAGCAGCGTAGGAGGGGAACTAGCGGACATTCAGTACTTC,CASSVGGELADIQYF
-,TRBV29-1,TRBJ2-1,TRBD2,TGCAGCGTCGCTAGCGGGGGATACAATGAGCAGTTCTTC,CSVASGGYNEQFF
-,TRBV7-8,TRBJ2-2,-,TGTGCCAGCAGCTTCACAGGGTCGAACACCGGGGAGCTGTTTTTT,CASSFTGSNTGELFF
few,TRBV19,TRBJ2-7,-,TGTGCCAGTAGTGAGACAGGTAAAAGCTCCTACGAGCAGTACTTC,CASSETGKSSYEQYF
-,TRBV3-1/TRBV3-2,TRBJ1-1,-,TGTGCCAGCAGCCGAGTGACAGTTATGAACACTGAAGCTTTCTTT,CASSRVTVMNTEAFF
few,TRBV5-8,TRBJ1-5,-,TGTGCCAGCTTAAGACCGGGGGGCGCGAATCAGCCCCAGCATTTT,CASLRPGGANQPQHF
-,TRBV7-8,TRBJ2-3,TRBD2,TGTGCCAGCAGCTTAAACAGAGCGGGACCCACAGATACGCAGTATTTT,CASSLNRAGPTDTQYF
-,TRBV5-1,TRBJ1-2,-,TGCGCCAGCAGCTTGAATGAGGGGAGCTATGGCTACACCTTC,CASSLNEGSYGYTF
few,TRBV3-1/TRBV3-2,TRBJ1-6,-,TGTGCCAGCAGCCAACTCGGGGGTTTACTCCACTTT,CASSQLGGLLHF
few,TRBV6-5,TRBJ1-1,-,TGTGCCAGCAGTTACTCGTCCGCGTCACGCGAAGCTTTCTTT,CASSYSSASREAFF
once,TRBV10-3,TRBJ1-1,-,TGTGCCATCAGTGAGTCTGGGGGCACTGAAGCTTTCTTT,CAISESGGTEAFF
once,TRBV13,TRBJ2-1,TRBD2,TGTGCCAGCAGCTTAAGGCGGCGGGAGAACCATGAGCAGTTCTTC,CASSLRRRENHEQFF
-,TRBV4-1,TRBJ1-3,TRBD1,TGCGCCAGCACGCCAGGGGGCTTGAGGAACTCTGGAAACACCATATATTTT,CASTPGGLRNSGNTIYF